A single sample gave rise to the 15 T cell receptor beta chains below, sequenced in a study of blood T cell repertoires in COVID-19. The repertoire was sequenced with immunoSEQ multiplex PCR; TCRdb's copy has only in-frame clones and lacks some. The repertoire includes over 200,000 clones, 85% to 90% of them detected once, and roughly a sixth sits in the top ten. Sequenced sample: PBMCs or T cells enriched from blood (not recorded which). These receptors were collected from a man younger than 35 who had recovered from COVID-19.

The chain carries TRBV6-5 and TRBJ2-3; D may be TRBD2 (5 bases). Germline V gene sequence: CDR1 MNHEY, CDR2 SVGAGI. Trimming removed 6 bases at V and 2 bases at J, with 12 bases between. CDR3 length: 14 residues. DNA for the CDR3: TGTGCCAGCAGCCAGCGGAGATACACAGATACGCAGTATTTT. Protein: CASSQRRYTDTQYF.

The CDR3 region is CAWSIDRIFETQYF. The DNA for the CDR3 is TGTGCCTGGAGTATCGACAGAATTTTTGAGACCCAGTACTTC. The V and J genes are TRBV30 and TRBJ2-5, with a tentative D call TRBD1 (5 bases). Trimming took off 2 bases at V and 5 bases at J, with 15 bases between the two ends. Germline CDR1 GTSNPN, CDR2 SVGIG (reference sequence). The CDR3 runs to 14 residues.

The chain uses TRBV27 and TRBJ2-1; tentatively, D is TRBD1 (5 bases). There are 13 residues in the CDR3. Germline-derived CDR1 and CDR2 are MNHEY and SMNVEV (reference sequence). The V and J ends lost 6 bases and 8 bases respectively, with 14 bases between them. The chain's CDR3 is CASRRQGSHEQFF. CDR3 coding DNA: TGTGCCAGCAGGAGGCAGGGTTCGCATGAGCAGTTCTTC.

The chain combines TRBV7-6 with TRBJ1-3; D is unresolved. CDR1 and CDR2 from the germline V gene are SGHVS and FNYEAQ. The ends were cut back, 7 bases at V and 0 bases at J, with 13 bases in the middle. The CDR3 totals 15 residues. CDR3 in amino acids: CASMKIPGSGNTIYF. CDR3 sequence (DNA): TGTGCCAGCATGAAAATACCGGGCTCTGGAAACACCATATATTTT. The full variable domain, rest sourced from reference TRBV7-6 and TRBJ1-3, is GAGVSQSPRYKVTKRGQDVALRCDPISGHVSLYWYRQALGQGPEFLTYFNYEAQQDKSGLPNDRFSAERPEGSISTLTIQRTEQRDSAMYRCASMKIPGSGNTIYFGEGSWLTVV.

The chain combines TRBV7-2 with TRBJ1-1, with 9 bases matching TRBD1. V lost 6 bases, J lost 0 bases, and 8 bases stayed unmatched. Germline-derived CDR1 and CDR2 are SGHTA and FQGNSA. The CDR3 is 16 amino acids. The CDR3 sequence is CASRRTGGLMNTEAFF. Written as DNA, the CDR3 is TGTGCCAGCAGACGCACAGGGGGCCTCATGAACACTGAAGCTTTCTTT.

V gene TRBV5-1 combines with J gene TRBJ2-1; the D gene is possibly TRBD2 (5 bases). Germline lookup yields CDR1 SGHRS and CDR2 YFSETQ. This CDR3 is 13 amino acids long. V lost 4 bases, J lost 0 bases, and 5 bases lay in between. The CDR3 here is CASSGSSYNEQFF. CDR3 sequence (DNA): TGCGCCAGCAGCGGGAGCTCCTACAATGAGCAGTTCTTC.

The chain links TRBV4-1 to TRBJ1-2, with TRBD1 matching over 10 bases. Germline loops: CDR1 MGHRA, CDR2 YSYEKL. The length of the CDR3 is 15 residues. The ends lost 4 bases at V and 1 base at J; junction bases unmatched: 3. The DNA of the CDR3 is TGCGCCAGCAGCCCAAGGGACAGGGGTAACTATGGCTACACCTTC. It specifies CASSPRDRGNYGYTF.

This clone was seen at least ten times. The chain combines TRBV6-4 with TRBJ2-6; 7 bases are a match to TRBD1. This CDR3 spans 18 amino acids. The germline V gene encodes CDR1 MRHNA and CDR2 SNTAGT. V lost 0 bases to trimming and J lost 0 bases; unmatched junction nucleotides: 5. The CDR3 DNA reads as TGTGCCAGCAGTGACTCGACAGGGCCCGGCTCTGGGGCCAACGTCCTGACTTTC. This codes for CASSDSTGPGSGANVLTF.

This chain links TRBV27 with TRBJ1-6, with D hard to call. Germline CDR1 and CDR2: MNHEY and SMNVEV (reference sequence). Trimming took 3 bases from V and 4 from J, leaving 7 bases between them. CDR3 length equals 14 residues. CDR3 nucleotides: TGTGCCAGCAGTTTGAGGTCTTATAATTCACCCCTCCACTTT. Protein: CASSLRSYNSPLHF.

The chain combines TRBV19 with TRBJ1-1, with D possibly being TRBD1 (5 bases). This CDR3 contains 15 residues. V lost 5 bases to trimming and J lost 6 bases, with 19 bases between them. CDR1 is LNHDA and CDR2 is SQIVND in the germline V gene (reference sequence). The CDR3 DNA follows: TGTGCCAGTAGTCGATCCAGGGCCCACGAAGCTGAAGCTTTCTTT. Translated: CASSRSRAHEAEAFF.

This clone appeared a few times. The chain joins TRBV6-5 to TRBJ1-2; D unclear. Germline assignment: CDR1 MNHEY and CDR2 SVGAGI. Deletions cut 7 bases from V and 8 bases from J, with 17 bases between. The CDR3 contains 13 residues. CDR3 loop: CASKLALPRGYTF. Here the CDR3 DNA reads TGTGCCAGCAAACTTGCCCTCCCGCGGGGCTACACCTTC.

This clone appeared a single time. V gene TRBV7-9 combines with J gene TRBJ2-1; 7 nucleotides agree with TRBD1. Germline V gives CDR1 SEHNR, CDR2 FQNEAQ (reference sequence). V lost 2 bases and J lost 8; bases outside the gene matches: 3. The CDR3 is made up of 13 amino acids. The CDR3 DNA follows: TGTGCCAGCAGCTTAACACAGGGGCATGAGCAGTTCTTC. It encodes CASSLTQGHEQFF.

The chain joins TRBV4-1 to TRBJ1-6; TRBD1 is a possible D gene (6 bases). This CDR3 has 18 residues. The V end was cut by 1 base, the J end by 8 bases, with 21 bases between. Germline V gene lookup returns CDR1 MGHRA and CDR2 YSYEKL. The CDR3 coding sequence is TGCGCCAGCAGCCAAGCGAATCTGGGGGGGCAGAATGATTCACCCCTCCACTTT. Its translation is CASSQANLGGQNDSPLHF.

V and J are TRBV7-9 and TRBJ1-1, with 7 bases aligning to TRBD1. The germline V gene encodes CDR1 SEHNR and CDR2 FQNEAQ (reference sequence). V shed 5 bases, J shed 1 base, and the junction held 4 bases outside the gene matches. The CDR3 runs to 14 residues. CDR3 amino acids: CASSQWTGNTEAFF. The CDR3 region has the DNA TGTGCCAGCAGCCAATGGACAGGGAACACTGAAGCTTTCTTT.

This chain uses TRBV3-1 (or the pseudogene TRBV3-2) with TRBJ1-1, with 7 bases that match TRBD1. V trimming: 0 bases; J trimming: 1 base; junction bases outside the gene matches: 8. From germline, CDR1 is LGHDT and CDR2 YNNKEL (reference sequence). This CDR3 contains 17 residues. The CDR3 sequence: CASSQDVWGQQNTEAFF. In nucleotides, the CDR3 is TGTGCCAGCAGCCAAGACGTCTGGGGACAGCAGAACACTGAAGCTTTCTTT.